This T cell receptor beta chain was recovered during a study of T cells in Graves' hyperthyroidism and ophthalmopathy. Investigators excluded patients with uncontrolled infection, other autoimmune disease, pregnancy or lactation. This clonotype was observed many times. Germline values: CDR1 GTSNPN, CDR2 SVGIG (reference sequence). V was cut by 0 bases and J by 1 base, with 4 bases left in between. The CDR3 is 13 residues long. The source material, RNA transcripts, was used to amplify TCR beta CDR3 regions. When the TCR CDR3 underwent first-round RT-PCR, the HTBI primer set was used. TCRdb called the multiplex PCR reads again in MiXCR, with one record for every CDR3 protein. The sample has 500,000 to 650,000 distinct CDR3 sequences, 17% seen once.

The material sequenced was blood. The clonotype originates from a woman between 18 and 29 years old with Graves' ophthalmopathy. The V call is TRBV30, the J call TRBJ1-5; D gene uncertain. In DNA form, the CDR3 reads TGTGCCTGGAGTGTCAGGAGCAATCAGCCCCAGCATTTT. It is translated as CAWSVRSNQPQHF.